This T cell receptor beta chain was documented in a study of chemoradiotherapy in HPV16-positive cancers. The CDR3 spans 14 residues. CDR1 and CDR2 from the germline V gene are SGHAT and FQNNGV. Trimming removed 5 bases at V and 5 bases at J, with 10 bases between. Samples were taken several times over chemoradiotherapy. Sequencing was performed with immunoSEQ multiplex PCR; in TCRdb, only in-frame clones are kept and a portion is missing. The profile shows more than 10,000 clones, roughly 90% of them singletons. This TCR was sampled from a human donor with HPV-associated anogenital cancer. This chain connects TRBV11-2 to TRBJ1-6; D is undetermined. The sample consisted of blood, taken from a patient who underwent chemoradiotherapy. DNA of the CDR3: TGTGCCAGCAGCCTCCCCAACAATAATTCACCCCTCCACTTT. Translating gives CASSLPNNNSPLHF.